Listed below are T cell receptor beta chains from one sample, sequenced in a study of cytomegalovirus exposure and HLA in healthy donors. The repertoire was sequenced with immunoSEQ multiplex PCR; TCRdb's copy has only in-frame clones and lacks some. The sample includes roughly 78,000 clones, around 64% of them seen just once. The sequencing input was PBMCs. Receptor source: a man aged 40-55 years in good health and CMV-seropositive. Both conserved end residues are part of each CDR3. Fields, in order: V gene, J gene, clone size, D gene, CDR3 protein, CDR3 DNA. A D gene is named only where the DNA matches it firmly. Size values are once, few and many counts, or a class for expanded clones, and some rows have none.

TRBV30	TRBJ2-7	NA	NA	CAWSRGSSYEQYF	TGTGCCTGGAGTAGGGGGAGCTCCTACGAGCAGTACTTC
TRBV10-3	TRBJ1-1	few	NA	CAISRDTLLNTEAFF	TGTGCCATCAGCCGGGACACTCTCCTGAACACTGAAGCTTTCTTT
TRBV6-4	TRBJ1-2	NA	NA	CASSDREAPNGYTF	TGTGCCAGCAGTGACCGGGAGGCCCCTAATGGCTACACCTTC
TRBV2	TRBJ2-7	once	TRBD1	CASKTGTGAYEQYF	TGTGCCAGCAAAACCGGGACAGGGGCCTACGAGCAGTACTTC
TRBV28	TRBJ1-2	NA	NA	CASSLRVDYGYTF	TGTGCCAGCAGTTTACGGGTGGACTATGGCTACACCTTC
TRBV29-1	TRBJ2-2	NA	TRBD1	CSVDSGQANTGELFF	TGCAGCGTGGACTCGGGACAGGCCAACACCGGGGAGCTGTTTTTT
TRBV6-6	TRBJ1-5	NA	NA	CASSYGWQELNQPQHF	TGTGCCAGCAGTTACGGGTGGCAGGAACTCAATCAGCCCCAGCATTTT
TRBV7-6	TRBJ1-5	NA	NA	CASSLGVESNQPQHF	TGTGCCAGCAGCTTAGGGGTGGAGAGCAATCAGCCCCAGCATTTT
TRBV30	TRBJ2-7	NA	NA	CAWSAGGEQYF	TGTGCCTGGAGTGCAGGCGGGGAGCAGTACTTC
TRBV5-5	TRBJ1-1	NA	TRBD1	CASSMTGGTEAFF	TGTGCCAGCAGCATGACAGGGGGGACTGAAGCTTTCTTT
TRBV2	TRBJ1-4	few	NA	CASSVGGKEKLFF	TGTGCCAGCAGTGTCGGGGGAAAGGAAAAACTGTTTTTT
TRBV7-2	TRBJ1-6	once	NA	CASSLGPGTYSPLHF	TGTGCCAGCAGCCTCGGACCCGGGACATATTCACCCCTCCACTTT
TRBV28	TRBJ2-4	NA	NA	CASSLEGMKNIQYF	TGTGCCAGCAGTCTAGAGGGAATGAAAAACATTCAGTACTTC
TRBV7-2	TRBJ2-1	NA	TRBD1	CASSPRQGPYNEQFF	TGTGCCAGCAGCCCGCGACAGGGACCCTACAATGAGCAGTTCTTC
TRBV11-1	TRBJ1-1	NA	NA	CASSSGDPADTEAFF	TGTGCCAGCAGCTCAGGGGACCCCGCGGACACTGAAGCTTTCTTT
TRBV9	TRBJ1-6	NA	NA	CASSPEGRSSPLHF	TGTGCCAGCAGCCCCGAGGGGAGGAGTTCACCCCTCCACTTT
TRBV30	TRBJ1-6	NA	NA	CAWSEGTNNSPLHF	TGTGCCTGGAGTGAAGGGACAAATAATTCACCCCTCCACTTT
TRBV6-1	TRBJ2-3	NA	TRBD1	CASSEVVGRGTDTQYF	TGTGCCAGCAGTGAAGTTGTTGGCAGGGGGACAGATACGCAGTATTTT
TRBV28	TRBJ1-1	NA	TRBD1	CASMPTGGFAEAFF	TGTGCCAGCATGCCCACAGGGGGCTTCGCTGAAGCTTTCTTT
TRBV27	TRBJ2-1	NA	TRBD2	CASSLEGLAGGPGYNEQFF	TGTGCCAGCAGCCTAGAGGGACTAGCGGGGGGGCCGGGGTACAATGAGCAGTTCTTC
TRBV7-7	TRBJ2-5	NA	TRBD2	CASSLNGGGQETQYF	TGTGCTAGCAGCTTAAACGGGGGGGGACAAGAGACCCAGTACTTC
TRBV7-8	TRBJ1-5	NA	TRBD1	CASRRQGNNQPQHF	TGTGCCAGCAGAAGACAGGGGAACAATCAGCCCCAGCATTTT
TRBV11-2	TRBJ1-3	NA	NA	CASSSRGDTIYF	TGTGCCAGCAGCTCCAGGGGAGACACCATATATTTT
TRBV5-6	TRBJ2-7	NA	TRBD2	CASSLRTSGATF	TGTGCCAGCAGCCTAAGGACTAGCGGGGCGACCTTC
TRBV30	TRBJ2-7	NA	NA	CAWSGGGIVQYF	TGTGCCTGGAGTGGTGGAGGGATTGTGCAGTACTTC
TRBV30	TRBJ2-3	NA	TRBD1	CAWSVRGPTDTQYF	TGTGCCTGGAGTGTGAGGGGGCCCACAGATACGCAGTATTTT
TRBV19	TRBJ1-1	NA	TRBD1	CASSIQGGNTEAFF	TGTGCCAGTAGTATACAGGGGGGGAACACTGAAGCTTTCTTT
TRBV4-2	TRBJ2-5	NA	TRBD1	CASSQDAGQGGQTQYF	TGTGCCAGCAGCCAAGACGCGGGACAGGGAGGACAGACCCAGTACTTC
TRBV2	TRBJ1-1	NA	NA	CASRGATEAFF	TGTGCCAGCAGAGGGGCCACTGAAGCTTTCTTT
TRBV6-9	TRBJ2-3	NA	NA	CASSQGVERITDTQYF	TGTGCCAGCAGTCAAGGGGTCGAGAGAATCACAGATACGCAGTATTTT
TRBV6-5	TRBJ1-6	NA	NA	CASSYGQPVLNSPLHF	TGTGCCAGCAGTTACGGACAGCCTGTTCTTAATTCACCCCTCCACTTT
TRBV5-1	TRBJ2-7	NA	TRBD1	CASSLGFGQGAHEQYF	TGCGCCAGCAGCTTGGGTTTTGGACAGGGGGCTCACGAGCAGTACTTC
TRBV7-6	TRBJ2-3	few	NA	CASSLFQGIVTDTQYF	TGTGCCAGCAGCTTATTTCAGGGGATTGTCACAGATACGCAGTATTTT
TRBV5-1	TRBJ1-4	NA	NA	CASSRRGFGDDTQLFF	TGCGCCAGCAGTCGGAGGGGTTTCGGGGACGATACCCAACTGTTTTTT
TRBV6-6	TRBJ2-5	NA	TRBD2	CASSYSVSGGGETQYF	TGTGCCAGCAGTTACTCGGTTAGCGGGGGCGGAGAGACCCAGTACTTC
TRBV14	TRBJ2-7	NA	NA	CASSQGLVREQYF	TGTGCCAGCAGCCAAGGACTAGTGAGGGAGCAGTACTTC
TRBV5-1	TRBJ1-1	NA	NA	CASSLREINTEAFF	TGCGCCAGCAGCCTCCGGGAAATTAACACTGAAGCTTTCTTT
TRBV6-5	TRBJ1-4	NA	TRBD1	CASTQRGTGIGKLFF	TGTGCCAGCACACAAAGGGGGACAGGGATTGGAAAACTGTTTTTT
TRBV5-4	TRBJ1-2	NA	TRBD1	CASSWQGQATRRGYTF	TGTGCCAGCAGCTGGCAGGGACAGGCCACTCGGCGGGGCTACACCTTC
TRBV29-1	TRBJ2-2	NA	TRBD2	CSVEKTSGRIGELFF	TGCAGCGTTGAAAAGACTAGCGGGAGAATCGGGGAGCTGTTTTTT
TRBV7-2	TRBJ1-2	NA	TRBD1	CASSFGQGGGYTF	TGTGCCAGCAGCTTTGGACAGGGGGGTGGCTACACCTTC
TRBV2	TRBJ2-4	NA	NA	CASLGLNIQYF	TGTGCCAGCCTGGGCCTAAACATTCAGTACTTC
TRBV7-9	TRBJ2-2	NA	TRBD1	CASSAATGGTGELFF	TGTGCCAGCAGCGCGGCCACAGGGGGAACCGGGGAGCTGTTTTTT
TRBV10-1	TRBJ2-1	NA	TRBD1	CAGGKTGGPLVSYNEQFF	TGCGCCGGGGGGAAGACAGGGGGACCTTTGGTGTCCTACAATGAGCAGTTCTTC
TRBV27	TRBJ2-7	NA	NA	CASRPAGIHEQYF	TGTGCCAGCAGGCCAGCAGGGATCCACGAGCAGTACTTC
TRBV5-1	TRBJ1-2	few	NA	CASSLGGFRDGYTF	TGCGCCAGCAGCTTGGGCGGGTTCAGAGATGGCTACACCTTC
TRBV4-1	TRBJ2-5	few	TRBD2	CASSQVQRGGRETQYF	TGCGCCAGCAGCCAAGTCCAGCGGGGGGGCCGAGAGACCCAGTACTTC
TRBV5-8	TRBJ2-6	NA	NA	CASSPPVEGARANVLTF	TGTGCCAGCAGCCCCCCCGTGGAGGGGGCGCGGGCCAACGTCCTGACTTTC